Listed here are 8 T cell receptor beta chains from one sample, sequenced in a study of blood T cell repertoires in COVID-19 (dated by TCRdb to about 2020). Libraries were made using the immunoSEQ multiplex PCR assay. TCRdb re-hosts the immuneACCESS table, in-frame sequences only. Its copies lack some clones; in the studies checked, an unresolved V gene accounts for under half of them, and the cause for the rest is not known. A total of 180,000 or so clones appear in this sample, roughly nine tenths of them only once. Together, the top ten hold 0.99% of the sample. The sample taken for sequencing was peripheral blood. The receptors shown here come from a man aged 18 to 35 with acute or convalescent COVID-19.

The V and J genes are TRBV27 and TRBJ2-3; D is perhaps TRBD1 (6 bases). The CDR3 is 17 residues long. The germline V gene encodes CDR1 MNHEY and CDR2 SMNVEV (reference sequence). The V end lost 6 bases, the J end lost 6 bases, and 25 bases lay between the germline ends. The CDR3: CASSPDPQGSVVDTQYF. As DNA, the CDR3 is TGTGCCAGCAGCCCGGACCCCCAGGGGTCAGTTGTGGATACGCAGTATTTT.

The chain links TRBV18 to TRBJ2-7; 11 positions match TRBD1. Trimming at V came to 3 bases and at J to 3 bases, leaving 1 base not matched to a gene. The CDR3 covers 14 residues. Looked up from germline, CDR1 is KGHSH and CDR2 is LQKENI. The CDR3 DNA reads TGTGCCAGCTCACCCGGGACAGGGGGCTACGAGCAGTACTTC. It encodes CASSPGTGGYEQYF. The full variable domain, in which reference TRBV18 and TRBJ2-7 provide the parts outside the CDR3, is NAGVMQNPRHLVRRRGQEARLRCSPMKGHSHVYWYRQLPEEGLKFMVYLQKENIIDESGMPKERFSAEFPKEGPSILRIQQVVRGDSAAYFCASSPGTGGYEQYFGPGTRLTVT.

The chain recombines TRBV5-4 with TRBJ1-1, with D hard to call. The length of the CDR3 is 16 residues. The V gene lost 0 bases and the J gene lost 0 bases, with 12 bases spanning the gap. In germline, CDR1 is SGHNT, CDR2 YYREEE (reference sequence). The CDR3 spells CASSLDYGLMNTEAFF. The CDR3 coding sequence is TGTGCCAGCAGCTTGGATTACGGTCTTATGAACACTGAAGCTTTCTTT.

This clone was observed a handful of times. The V gene is TRBV6-5, the J gene TRBJ1-3, with D possibly being TRBD1 (5 bases). This CDR3 spans 15 amino acids. Germline-derived CDR1 and CDR2 are MNHEY and SVGAGI. Trimming shortened V by 6 bases and J by 1 base, and 13 bases separated the two germline ends. CDR3 residues: CASRRDSSSGNTIYF. CDR3 coding DNA: TGTGCCAGCAGAAGGGACTCTTCGTCTGGAAACACCATATATTTT.

This chain joins TRBV29-1 and TRBJ2-1; maybe TRBD2 (6 bases). The CDR3 has 15 residues. Between the trimmed V and J ends, which lost 7 bases and 0 bases, there was a span of 16 bases. Germline V lookup: CDR1 SQVTM, CDR2 ANQGSEA. CDR3 nucleotide sequence: TGCAGCGGACGGCGGGGTGACGGCTCCTACAATGAGCAGTTCTTC. Protein sequence: CSGRRGDGSYNEQFF.

The sample holds one count of this clone. The gene calls are TRBV7-2 and TRBJ1-2; D uncertain. Trimming left V 2 bases short and J 9 bases short, with 13 bases between. CDR1 is SGHTA and CDR2 is FQGNSA in the germline V gene. The CDR3 covers 13 residues. The CDR3 here is CASSLYKTNRYTF. The DNA of the CDR3 is TGTGCCAGCAGCTTATATAAGACAAACCGCTACACCTTC.

J is TRBJ1-2 and V is TRBV5-1, with 9 bases that match TRBD1. J lost 10 bases, V lost 0 bases, and 7 bases had no gene match. In germline, CDR1 is SGHRS, CDR2 YFSETQ. CDR3 size: 14 residues. The CDR3 coding sequence is TGCGCCAGCAGCTTGGAAGGACAGGGGAGTATCTACACCTTC. Amino acid sequence: CASSLEGQGSIYTF. Full variable domain (outside the CDR3, taken from reference TRBV5-1 and TRBJ1-2): KAGVTQTPRYLIKTRGQQVTLSCSPISGHRSVSWYQQTPGQGLQFLFEYFSETQRNKGNFPGRFSGRQFSNSRSEMNVSTLELGDSALYLCASSLEGQGSIYTFGSGTRLTVV.

This chain connects TRBV30 to TRBJ1-1; the D gene is possibly TRBD1 (5 bases). Trimming took 2 bases from V and 1 from J, leaving 17 bases between them. The germline gives CDR1 GTSNPN, CDR2 SVGIG (reference sequence). This CDR3 contains 16 residues. CDR3 amino acids: CAWSPMGRGGNTEAFF. The DNA of the CDR3 is TGTGCCTGGAGTCCAATGGGCCGGGGGGGGAACACTGAAGCTTTCTTT. Using reference TRBV30 and TRBJ1-1 for the parts outside the CDR3, the full variable domain is SQTIHQWPATLVQPVGSPLSLECTVEGTSNPNLYWYRQAAGRGLQLLFYSVGIGQISSEVPQNLSASRPQDRQFILSSKKLLLSDSGFYLCAWSPMGRGGNTEAFFGQGTRLTVV.